This entry lists 3 T cell receptor beta chains sequenced from one sample in a study of blood T cell repertoires in COVID-19. Produced via immunoSEQ multiplex PCR; TCRdb's table is partial and in-frame only. Found here are around 83,000 clones, under 90% of them singletons; the top ten hold more than 12%. Sequenced sample: peripheral blood. These receptors came from a woman aged 70-85 years with acute or convalescent COVID-19.

The rearrangement links TRBV5-8 to TRBJ2-7; a weak D match, TRBD1 (6 bases). The CDR3 runs to 13 residues. V was pared by 5 bases and J by 3 bases, with 12 bases between. Per germline, CDR1 SGHTS and CDR2 YDEGEE. This CDR3 reads CASRDRQDYEQYV. The CDR3 nucleotides are TGTGCCAGCAGAGATAGACAGGACTACGAGCAGTACGTC.

The rearrangement links TRBV27 to TRBJ2-1; D perhaps matches TRBD1 (6 bases). CDR3 length: 14 amino acids. Germline lookup yields CDR1 MNHEY and CDR2 SMNVEV (reference sequence). V was shortened by 4 bases and J by 8 bases, with 15 bases between the two germline ends. Here the CDR3 DNA reads TGTGCCAGCAGTTCGTCAGGGGCGGCGGATGAGCAGTTCTTC. Translation gives CASSSSGAADEQFF.

This clone is a singleton in its sample. CDR3 coding DNA: TGTGCCAGCAGCTTAGATGGGACACAAGATCAGCCCCAGCATTTT. Amino acids: CASSLDGTQDQPQHF. This chain links TRBV7-8 with TRBJ1-5; a weak D match, TRBD1 (6 bases). V gave up 1 base and J gave up 5 bases, with 12 bases separating them. CDR3 length equals 15 residues. Per germline, CDR1 SGHVS and CDR2 FQNEAQ. Full variable domain (rest looked up from reference TRBV7-8 and TRBJ1-5): GAGVSQSPRYKVAKRGQDVALRCDPISGHVSLFWYQQALGQGPEFLTYFQNEAQLDKSGLPSDRFFAERPEGSVSTLKIQRTQQEDSAVYLCASSLDGTQDQPQHFGDGTRLSIL.